This entry lists 31 T cell receptor beta chains sequenced from one sample in a study of neurological immune-mediated disorders (dated by TCRdb to between 2019 and 2020). Library preparation employed 5' RACE. Data came from an Illumina HiSeq 2500. Using fastp trimming at Q25 and MiXCR clonotype assembly, TCRdb reanalyzed the public sequencing data and kept in-frame beta chains. Rows matching on CDR3 protein sequence are summarized as one entry with the most common DNA and genes. Within this sample are approximately 20,000 distinct CDR3 sequences, with around 2.5% of them counted one time only. Together, the top ten hold 5.5% of the sample. The specimen sequenced was PBMCs. The source of these receptors is a woman aged 18-29 years with multiple sclerosis.

This clonotype was recorded many times. The chain is built from TRBV6-2 or TRBV6-3 and TRBJ2-7; D is uncertain. Germline CDR1 and CDR2: MNHEY and SVGEGT. The ends were cut back, 4 bases at V and 2 bases at J, with 15 bases in the middle. The length of the CDR3 is 15 residues. In nucleotides, the CDR3 is TGTGCCAGCAGTTCTTTGCGAGAGAAGACCTACGAGCAGTACGTC. Amino acid sequence: CASSSLREKTYEQYV.

This clonotype was observed many times. The chain employs TRBV5-1 and TRBJ2-3; D call uncertain. Trimming removed 6 bases at V and 1 base at J, with 15 bases between. Germline CDR1 is SGHRS and CDR2 is YFSETQ. There are 15 residues in the CDR3. The CDR3 is CASTPGGIRTDTQYF. As DNA, the CDR3 is TGCGCCAGCACCCCGGGCGGAATTCGCACAGATACGCAGTATTTT.

This clonotype was detected a few times. This rearrangement joins TRBV5-1 to TRBJ2-7; 10 nucleotides align to TRBD1. Germline V gene data show CDR1 as SGHRS and CDR2 as YFSETQ. The V segment lost 3 bases and the J segment 6 bases; nucleotides outside the gene matches: 0. The CDR3 sequence is 12 residues long. CDR3 sequence: CASSWDRGEQYV. The CDR3 coding sequence is TGCGCCAGCAGCTGGGACAGGGGCGAGCAGTACGTC.

This clonotype is labeled as medium-sized. This rearrangement joins TRBV6-2 or TRBV6-3 to TRBJ2-1, with TRBD2 matching 12 bases. Germline loops: CDR1 MNHEY, CDR2 SVGEGT. V lost 5 bases and J lost 4; bases outside the gene matches: 3. The CDR3 spans 15 residues. CDR3 protein: CASSPLAGGYNEQFF. The CDR3 DNA reads TGTGCCAGCAGTCCGCTAGCGGGAGGGTACAATGAGCAGTTCTTC.

This clonotype occurred many times. The chain uses TRBV12-3 or TRBV12-4 and TRBJ2-2; D remains unclear. This CDR3 has 12 residues. Trimming removed 5 bases at V and 4 bases at J, with 5 bases between. The CDR3 sequence is CASSPSTGELFF. For the CDR3, the DNA is TGTGCCAGCAGTCCCTCCACCGGGGAGCTGTTTTTT.

This clonotype is classed as medium-sized (0.01 to 0.1%). This clone may be a read error of a much larger clone one base away. The conserved closing phenylalanine or tryptophan is absent in this CDR3, likely reflecting a read error. This chain uses TRBV27 with TRBJ2-7; D is unclear. The CDR3 length is 12 residues. Per germline, CDR1 MNHEY and CDR2 SMNVEV (reference sequence). The V and J ends lost 8 bases and 1 base respectively, with 9 bases between them. The CDR3 loop reads CASAVSSYEQYC. The CDR3 DNA sequence: TGTGCCAGCGCGGTTTCATCCTACGAGCAGTACTGC.

This clonotype was observed at least ten times. The chain employs TRBV3-1 and TRBJ1-2, with D uncertain. The V and J ends lost 4 bases and 4 bases respectively, with 10 bases between them. Germline V lookup: CDR1 LGHDT, CDR2 YNNKEL (reference sequence). CDR3 length: 13 residues. The CDR3 is CASSPPGSYGYTF. The CDR3 DNA reads TGTGCCAGCAGCCCCCCAGGATCCTATGGCTACACCTTC.

The table lists this clonotype with many counts. The V call is TRBV3-1, the J call TRBJ1-2, with D possibly being TRBD1 (5 bases). The V end lost 0 bases, the J end lost 5 bases, and 10 bases lay between the germline ends. Germline CDR1 LGHDT, CDR2 YNNKEL (reference sequence). The CDR3 contains 14 residues. CDR3 sequence: CASSQDSAGYGYTF. The CDR3 nucleotides read TGTGCCAGCAGCCAAGATTCGGCAGGGTATGGCTACACCTTC.

This clonotype was counted many times. The chain combines TRBV4-3 with TRBJ2-1; D may be TRBD1 (8 bases). CDR1 is LGHNA and CDR2 is YSLEER in the germline V gene. This CDR3 contains 15 residues. V was shortened by 2 bases and J by 7 bases, with 15 bases between the two germline ends. CDR3 nucleotides: TGCGCCAGCAGCCAACATGACAGGGGAGGGAATGAGCAGTTCTTC. Translating gives CASSQHDRGGNEQFF.

This clonotype was counted ten times or more. One end of the junction does not line up with germline, which may come from a read error. V and J are TRBV7-7 and TRBJ2-1, with 11 nucleotides matching TRBD2. Germline values: CDR1 SSHAT, CDR2 FNYEAQ (reference sequence). This CDR3 region has 15 residues. The CDR3 DNA follows: TGTGCTAGCAGCCTCGGGACTAGCGGATACAATGAGCAGTTCTTC. Amino acid sequence: CASSLGTSGYNEQFF.

This clonotype has at least ten counts. The chain joins TRBV11-2 to TRBJ2-5; 14 nucleotides match TRBD2. CDR3 length: 17 amino acids. Germline CDR1 SGHAT, CDR2 FQNNGV. With 1 base clipped from V and 5 bases from J, the junction kept 6 bases outside the gene matches. CDR3 protein: CASSLAATSGGAETQYF. The CDR3 nucleotides are TGTGCCAGCAGCTTAGCTGCGACTAGCGGGGGGGCCGAGACCCAGTACTTC.

This clonotype is medium-sized. Sequence at one end of the junction differs from germline and may be a read error. The rearrangement links TRBV7-7 to TRBJ2-3, with D possibly called TRBD1 or TRBD2 (6 bases each). The V gene's germline CDR1 is SSHAT and CDR2 FNYEAQ (reference sequence). The CDR3 length is 17 residues. The CDR3 sequence is CASSLSLGGRNTDTQYF. The CDR3 nucleotides are TGTGCTAGCAGCTTGTCCTTAGGGGGGAGAAACACAGATACGCAGTATTTT.

This clonotype occurred many times. The rearrangement uses TRBV6-5 and TRBJ1-2; 11 bases align to TRBD1. CDR3 length: 16 residues. V gave up 6 bases and J gave up 5 bases; unmatched junction bases: 11. The germline V gene encodes CDR1 MNHEY and CDR2 SVGAGI. The CDR3: CASSQGTGGAAYGYTF. The DNA of the CDR3 is TGTGCCAGCAGCCAAGGGACAGGGGGAGCGGCATATGGCTACACCTTC.

The chain has TRBV3-1 and TRBJ1-2; unclear D gene. Per the germline V gene, CDR1 is LGHDT and CDR2 is YNNKEL (reference sequence). This CDR3 has 11 amino acids. Trimming cost V 3 bases and J 6 bases, with 5 bases left between them. The CDR3 is CASSHRNGYTF. The CDR3 coding sequence is TGTGCCAGCAGCCACAGGAATGGCTACACCTTC.

Many counts were recorded for this clonotype. The chain recombines TRBV7-2 with TRBJ2-1; the D gene could be TRBD1 or TRBD2 (5 bases each). V lost 4 bases to trimming and J lost 10 bases, with 14 bases between them. The CDR3 consists of 13 residues. In germline, CDR1 is SGHTA, CDR2 FQGNSA. CDR3 protein: CASSSGPYGEQFF. CDR3 nucleotide sequence: TGTGCCAGCAGCTCGGGACCTTATGGAGAGCAGTTCTTC.

In its sample, this clonotype was seen many times. The J gene is TRBJ2-1, the V gene TRBV20-1; D is possibly TRBD2 (5 bases). Trimming pared 1 base from V and 10 bases from J, leaving 8 bases between. Germline V lookup: CDR1 DFQATT, CDR2 SNEGSKA (reference sequence). CDR3 length: 11 amino acids. In nucleotides, the CDR3 is TGCAGTGCTAGAGGGACTGTAGAGCAGTTCTTC. Its translation: CSARGTVEQFF.

There are many counts of this clonotype. The chain's CDR3 is CAINRYRQGETGTEAFF. The CDR3 nucleotides read TGTGCCATCAACCGATACCGACAGGGGGAAACGGGCACTGAAGCTTTCTTT. The J gene is TRBJ1-1, the V gene TRBV10-3; 9 bases are a match to TRBD1. Per the germline V gene, CDR1 is ENHRY and CDR2 is SYGVKD. After removal of 7 bases from V and 4 bases from J, the junction contained 16 bases not matched to a gene. There are 17 residues in the CDR3.

This clonotype was counted many times. The rearrangement links TRBV20-1 to TRBJ1-4; 8 bases map to TRBD1. The CDR3 loop spans 13 amino acids. V was pared by 2 bases and J by 8 bases, with 4 bases of the junction left unmatched. Germline CDR1 is DFQATT and CDR2 is SNEGSKA (reference sequence). The CDR3 DNA sequence: TGCAGTGCTAGAAACGACAGGGGAGAAAAACTGTTTTTT. Translation: CSARNDRGEKLFF.

The sample holds many counts of this clonotype. The chain links TRBV11-2 to TRBJ2-3; 13 bases map to TRBD2. Germline V gene lookup returns CDR1 SGHAT and CDR2 FQNNGV. The length of the CDR3 is 17 residues. The V gene end was trimmed by 5 bases and the J gene end by 0 bases; junction bases not matched to a gene: 5. CDR3 sequence: CASSLGLAGVSTDTQYF. CDR3 nucleotides: TGTGCCAGCAGCCTCGGACTAGCGGGAGTAAGCACAGATACGCAGTATTTT.

This clonotype was observed at least ten times. The rearrangement joins TRBV9 to TRBJ2-7; D is possibly TRBD1 or TRBD2 (5 bases each). The CDR3 has 15 residues. The V gene's germline CDR1 is SGDLS and CDR2 YYNGEE. The V gene lost 3 bases and the J gene lost 8 bases, with 21 bases spanning the gap. CDR3 bases: TGTGCCAGCAGCGAAAACCCGGGACGAGAAGGACAGCAGTACTTC. As protein: CASSENPGREGQQYF.

This clonotype was recorded many times. The chain joins TRBV28 to TRBJ1-5; D gene ambiguous. This CDR3 spans 13 amino acids. CDR1 and CDR2 (germline): MDHEN, SYDVKM. V lost 5 bases to trimming and J lost 7 bases, with 12 bases between them. In DNA form, the CDR3 reads TGTGCCAGCAGTCCCGATTCTTGGCAGCCCCAGCATTTT. Encoded protein: CASSPDSWQPQHF. Filled out from reference TRBV28 and TRBJ1-5, the complete variable domain reads DVKVTQSSRYLVKRTGEKVFLECVQDMDHENMFWYRQDPGLGLRLIYFSYDVKMKEKGDIPEGYSVSREKKERFSLILESASTNQTSMYLCASSPDSWQPQHFGDGTRLSIL.

This clonotype was detected ten times or more. No DNA is shown, since the ends of the CDR3 on it are uncertain; the CDR3 is the one TCRdb lists. The V gene is TRBV7-9, the J gene TRBJ1-1; TRBD1, the table's D call, lacks a check against the DNA. The CDR3 has 12 residues if both end residues are counted. The germline CDR1 and CDR2 sequences are SEHNR and FQNEAQ (reference sequence). The CDR3 reads CASSLVGEGTFF.

This clonotype came up many times. This chain uses TRBV5-1 with TRBJ1-1, with D unclear. The germline V and J ends were trimmed by 4 bases and 1 base, with 11 bases remaining between them. CDR3 length equals 14 residues. CDR1 SGHRS and CDR2 YFSETQ come from the germline V gene. Here the CDR3 DNA reads TGCGCCAGCAGCCCCCGACTCGAGAACACTGAAGCTTTCTTT. Translation: CASSPRLENTEAFF.

Note on this clonotype: This may stem from a read error, because a much larger clone lies one nucleotide away. V is TRBV3-1 and J is TRBJ2-1; D not resolved. This CDR3 comprises 12 residues. V was clipped by 5 bases and J by 6 bases, with 8 bases between them. Germline values: CDR1 LGHDT, CDR2 YNNKEL (reference sequence). The CDR3 sequence is CASSKVINEQFF. DNA of the CDR3: TGTGCCAGCAGCAAGGTCATCAATGAGCAGTTCTTC.

This clonotype occurred many times. The chain is built from TRBV29-1 and TRBJ2-2, with no clear D. The germline V gene has CDR1 SQVTM and CDR2 ANQGSEA. The CDR3 sequence is 13 residues long. V lost 1 base to trimming and J lost 1 base, with 4 bases between them. The CDR3 nucleotides are TGCAGCGTTGAAGGGAAGAACACCGGGGAGCTGTTTTTT. Translating it yields CSVEGKNTGELFF.

The table lists this clonotype with a few counts. The rearrangement uses TRBV4-1 and TRBJ1-2; D not resolved. The CDR3 runs 15 residues. Looked up from germline, CDR1 is MGHRA and CDR2 is YSYEKL. Trimming stripped 2 bases from V and 4 bases from J, with 14 bases between. CDR3 protein: CASSQTEDGLYGYTF. In DNA, the CDR3 is TGCGCCAGCAGCCAAACTGAAGACGGTCTCTATGGCTACACCTTC.

This clonotype has a count of ten or more. The genes are TRBV5-1 and TRBJ2-1; D perhaps matches TRBD2 (6 bases). The CDR3 runs 14 residues. Germline values: CDR1 SGHRS, CDR2 YFSETQ. V dropped 0 bases and J dropped 6 bases, with 10 bases sitting between them. The CDR3 bases are TGCGCCAGCAGCTTGGCTTCTAGCGTCAATGAGCAGTTCTTC. Its translation: CASSLASSVNEQFF.

This clonotype showed up many times. The rearrangement uses TRBV20-1 and TRBJ2-5; 13 nucleotides line up with TRBD2. CDR3 length equals 16 residues. The V gene end was trimmed by 6 bases and the J gene end by 5 bases; junction bases not matched to a gene: 12. Germline V gene sequence: CDR1 DFQATT, CDR2 SNEGSKA (reference sequence). In DNA, the CDR3 is TGCAGTGCCTCGACGGGACTAGCGGGGCCAGGGGAGACCCAGTACTTC. Its protein product is CSASTGLAGPGETQYF.

This clonotype was recorded many times. The chain employs TRBV10-3 and TRBJ2-3, with D unclear. The CDR3 runs 14 residues. V was pared by 10 bases and J by 0 bases, with 14 bases between. Germline V gene sequence: CDR1 ENHRY, CDR2 SYGVKD. CDR3 in DNA: TGTGCCACGAAGGACGACGGTAGCACAGATACGCAGTATTTT. Translation gives CATKDDGSTDTQYF.

In this sample, this clonotype turned up many times. The chain combines TRBV14 with TRBJ2-1; TRBD2 aligns across 8 bases. CDR3 length: 16 residues. Germline loops: CDR1 SGHDN, CDR2 FVKESK. Trimming at V came to 2 bases and at J to 4 bases, leaving 7 bases not matched to a gene. In nucleotides, the CDR3 is TGTGCCAGCAGCCAATTAGCGGGATATGGGTACAATGAGCAGTTCTTC. This codes for CASSQLAGYGYNEQFF.

This clonotype was found many times. V and J are TRBV15 and TRBJ2-1, with D possibly TRBD2 on 6 matching bases. Per the germline V gene, CDR1 is LNHNV and CDR2 is YYDKDF (reference sequence). This CDR3 region has 16 residues. V lost 2 bases to trimming and J lost 1 base, with 12 bases between them. The CDR3 coding sequence is TGTGCCACCAGCAGAACTCGCGGGGTATCCTACAATGAGCAGTTCTTC. It specifies CATSRTRGVSYNEQFF. The whole variable domain, remainder taken from reference TRBV15 and TRBJ2-1, is DAMVIQNPRYQVTQFGKPVTLSCSQTLNHNVMYWYQQKSSQAPKLLFHYYDKDFNNEADTPDNFQSRRPNTSFCFLDIRSPGLGDTAMYLCATSRTRGVSYNEQFFGPGTRLTVL.